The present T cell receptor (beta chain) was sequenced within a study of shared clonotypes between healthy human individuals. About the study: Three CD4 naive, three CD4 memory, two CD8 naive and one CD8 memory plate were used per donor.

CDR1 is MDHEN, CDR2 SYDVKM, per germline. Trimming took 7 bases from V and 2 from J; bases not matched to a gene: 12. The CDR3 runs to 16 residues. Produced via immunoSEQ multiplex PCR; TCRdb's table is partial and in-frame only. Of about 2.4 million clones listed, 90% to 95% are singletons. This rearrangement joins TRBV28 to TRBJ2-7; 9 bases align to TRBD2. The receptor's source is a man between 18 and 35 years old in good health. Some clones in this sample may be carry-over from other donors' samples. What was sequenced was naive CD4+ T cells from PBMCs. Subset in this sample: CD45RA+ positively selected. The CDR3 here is CASTLLLAGRAYEQYF. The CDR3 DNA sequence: TGTGCCAGCACCCTTTTACTAGCGGGCCGGGCCTACGAGCAGTACTTC. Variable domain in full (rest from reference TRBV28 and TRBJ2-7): DVKVTQSSRYLVKRTGEKVFLECVQDMDHENMFWYRQDPGLGLRLIYFSYDVKMKEKGDIPEGYSVSREKKERFSLILESASTNQTSMYLCASTLLLAGRAYEQYFGPGTRLTVT.